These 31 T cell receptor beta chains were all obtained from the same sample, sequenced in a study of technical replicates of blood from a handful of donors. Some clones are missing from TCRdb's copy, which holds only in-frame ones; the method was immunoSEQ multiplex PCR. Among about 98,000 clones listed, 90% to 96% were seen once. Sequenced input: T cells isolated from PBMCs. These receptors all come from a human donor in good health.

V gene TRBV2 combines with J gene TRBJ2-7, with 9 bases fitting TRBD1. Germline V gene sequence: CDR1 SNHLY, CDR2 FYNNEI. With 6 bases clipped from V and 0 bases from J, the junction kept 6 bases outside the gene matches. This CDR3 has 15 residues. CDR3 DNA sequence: TGTGCCAGCAGCCCTCGGGACAGGGCCTCCTACGAGCAGTACTTC. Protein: CASSPRDRASYEQYF.

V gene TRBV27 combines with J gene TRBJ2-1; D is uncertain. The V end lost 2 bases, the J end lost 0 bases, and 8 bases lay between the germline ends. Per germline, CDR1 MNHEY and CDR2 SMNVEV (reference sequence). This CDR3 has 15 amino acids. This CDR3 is CASSLAPSSYNEQFF. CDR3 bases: TGTGCCAGCAGTTTAGCCCCGAGCTCCTACAATGAGCAGTTCTTC.

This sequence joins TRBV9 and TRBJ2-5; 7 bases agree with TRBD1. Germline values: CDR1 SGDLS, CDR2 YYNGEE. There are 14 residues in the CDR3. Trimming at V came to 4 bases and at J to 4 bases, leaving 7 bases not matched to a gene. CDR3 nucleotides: TGTGCCAGCAGCCCCCAGCAGGGGGTAGAGACCCAGTACTTC. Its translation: CASSPQQGVETQYF.

The CDR3 DNA is TGTGCCAGCAGTGACCCGGGACAGGGTCGATATGGCTACACCTTC. Amino acid sequence: CASSDPGQGRYGYTF. The genes are TRBV6-1 and TRBJ1-2, with TRBD1 identical over 9 bases. The V gene end was trimmed by 3 bases and the J gene end by 5 bases; junction bases not matched to a gene: 7. The germline V gene encodes CDR1 MNHNS and CDR2 SASEGT. The CDR3 runs 15 residues.

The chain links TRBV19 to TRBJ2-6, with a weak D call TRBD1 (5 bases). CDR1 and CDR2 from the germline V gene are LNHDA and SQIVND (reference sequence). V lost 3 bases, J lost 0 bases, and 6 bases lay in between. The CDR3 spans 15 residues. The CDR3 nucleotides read TGTGCCAGTAGTATGACAGTCTCTGGGGCCAACGTCCTGACTTTC. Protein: CASSMTVSGANVLTF.

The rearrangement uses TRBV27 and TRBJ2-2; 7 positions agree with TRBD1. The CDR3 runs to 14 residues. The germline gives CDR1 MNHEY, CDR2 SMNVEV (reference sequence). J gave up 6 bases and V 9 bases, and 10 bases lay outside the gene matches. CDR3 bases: TGTGCCAGTTCGGGACAGAATCCCTCCGGGGAGCTGTTTTTT. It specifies CASSGQNPSGELFF.

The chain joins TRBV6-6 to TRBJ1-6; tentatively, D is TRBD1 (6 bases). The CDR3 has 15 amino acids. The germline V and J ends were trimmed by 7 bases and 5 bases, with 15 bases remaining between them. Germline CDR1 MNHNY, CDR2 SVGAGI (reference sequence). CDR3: CASKRTATNNSPLHF. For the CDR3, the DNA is TGTGCCAGCAAGCGGACAGCGACAAATAATTCACCCCTCCACTTT.

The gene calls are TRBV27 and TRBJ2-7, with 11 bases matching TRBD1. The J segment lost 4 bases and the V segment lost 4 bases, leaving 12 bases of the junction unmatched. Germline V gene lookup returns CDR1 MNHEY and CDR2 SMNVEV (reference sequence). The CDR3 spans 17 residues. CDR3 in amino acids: CASSSLPGQGEQYEQYF. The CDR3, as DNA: TGTGCCAGCAGTTCTCTTCCGGGACAGGGGGAACAGTACGAGCAGTACTTC.

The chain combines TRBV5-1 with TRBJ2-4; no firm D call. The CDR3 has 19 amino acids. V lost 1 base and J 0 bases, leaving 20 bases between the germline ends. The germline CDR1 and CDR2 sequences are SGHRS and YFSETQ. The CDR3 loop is CASSLSPSFETLAKNIQYF. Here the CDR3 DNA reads TGCGCCAGCAGCTTGTCGCCCAGTTTCGAAACCCTAGCCAAAAACATTCAGTACTTC.

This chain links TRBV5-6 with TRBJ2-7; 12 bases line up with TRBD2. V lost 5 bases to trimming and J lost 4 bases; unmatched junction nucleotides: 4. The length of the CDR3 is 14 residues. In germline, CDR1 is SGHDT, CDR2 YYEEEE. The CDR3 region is CASSLTSGSYEQYF. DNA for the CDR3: TGTGCCAGCAGTCTGACTAGCGGGAGTTACGAGCAGTACTTC.

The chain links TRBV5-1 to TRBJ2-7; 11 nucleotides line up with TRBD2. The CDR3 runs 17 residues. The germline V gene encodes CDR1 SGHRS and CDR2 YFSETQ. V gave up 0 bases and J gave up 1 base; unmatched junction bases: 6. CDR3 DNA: TGCGCCAGCAGCTTGGGCTTGGGACTAGCGGCATCCTACGAGCAGTACTTC. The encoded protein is CASSLGLGLAASYEQYF.

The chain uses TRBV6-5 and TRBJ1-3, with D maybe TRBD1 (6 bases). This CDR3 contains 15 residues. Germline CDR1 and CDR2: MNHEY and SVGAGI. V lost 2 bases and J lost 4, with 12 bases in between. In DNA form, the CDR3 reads TGTGCCAGCAGTTACGTGCAGGGGATAGGAAACACCATATATTTT. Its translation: CASSYVQGIGNTIYF.

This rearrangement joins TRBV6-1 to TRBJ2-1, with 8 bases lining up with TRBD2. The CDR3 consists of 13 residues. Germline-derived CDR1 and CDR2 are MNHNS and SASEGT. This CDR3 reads CAGGRSSYNEQFF. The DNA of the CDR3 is TGTGCAGGCGGGAGGTCCTCCTACAATGAGCAGTTCTTC.

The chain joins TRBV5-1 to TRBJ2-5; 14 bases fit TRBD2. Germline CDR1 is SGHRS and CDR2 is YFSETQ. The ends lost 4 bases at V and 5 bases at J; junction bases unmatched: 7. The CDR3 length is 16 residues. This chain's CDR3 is CASSPGTSGGAETQYF. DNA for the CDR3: TGCGCCAGCAGCCCGGGGACTAGCGGGGGTGCCGAGACCCAGTACTTC.

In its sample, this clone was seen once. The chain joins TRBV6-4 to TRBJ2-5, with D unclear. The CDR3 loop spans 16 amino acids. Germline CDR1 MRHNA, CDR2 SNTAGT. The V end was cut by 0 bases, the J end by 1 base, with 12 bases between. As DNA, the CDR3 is TGTGCCAGCAGTGACTCGTACAGCACCATCCAAGAGACCCAGTACTTC. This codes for CASSDSYSTIQETQYF.

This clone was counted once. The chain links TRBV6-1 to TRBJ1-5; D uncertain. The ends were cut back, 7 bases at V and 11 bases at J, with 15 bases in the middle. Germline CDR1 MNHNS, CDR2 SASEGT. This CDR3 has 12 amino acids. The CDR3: CASIPRVGAQHF. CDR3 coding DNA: TGTGCCAGCATTCCACGGGTCGGAGCCCAGCATTTT.

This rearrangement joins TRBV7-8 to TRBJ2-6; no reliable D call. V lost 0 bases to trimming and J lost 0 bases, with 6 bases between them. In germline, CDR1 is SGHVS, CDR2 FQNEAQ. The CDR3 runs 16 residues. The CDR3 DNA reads TGTGCCAGCAGCTTAGCCAGACTCTCTGGGGCCAACGTCCTGACTTTC. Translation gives CASSLARLSGANVLTF.

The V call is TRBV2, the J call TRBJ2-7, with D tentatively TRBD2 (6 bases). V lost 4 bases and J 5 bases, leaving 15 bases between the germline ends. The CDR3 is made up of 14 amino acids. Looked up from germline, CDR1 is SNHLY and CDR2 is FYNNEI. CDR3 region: CASSVAGKGNEQYF. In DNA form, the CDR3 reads TGTGCCAGCAGTGTCGCGGGAAAGGGGAACGAGCAGTACTTC.

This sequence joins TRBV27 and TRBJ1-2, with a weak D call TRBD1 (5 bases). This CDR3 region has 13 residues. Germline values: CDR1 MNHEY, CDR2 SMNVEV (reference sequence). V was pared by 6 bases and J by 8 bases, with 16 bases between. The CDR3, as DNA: TGTGCCAGCAGCCCGTACAGGTCGAACGGCTACACCTTC. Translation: CASSPYRSNGYTF.

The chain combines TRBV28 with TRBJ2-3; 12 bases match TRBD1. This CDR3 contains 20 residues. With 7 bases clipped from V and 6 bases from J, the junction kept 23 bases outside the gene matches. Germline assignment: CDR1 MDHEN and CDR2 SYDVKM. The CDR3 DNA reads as TGTGCCAGCAACGACGCGGGACAGGGGGCGACGGGACTAGCGTCCGATACGCAGTATTTT. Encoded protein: CASNDAGQGATGLASDTQYF.

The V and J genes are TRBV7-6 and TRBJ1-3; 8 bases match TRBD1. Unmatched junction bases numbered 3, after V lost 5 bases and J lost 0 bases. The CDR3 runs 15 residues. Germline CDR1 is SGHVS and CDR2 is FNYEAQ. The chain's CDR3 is CASSAGTGSGNTIYF. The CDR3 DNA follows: TGTGCCAGCAGCGCAGGGACAGGCTCTGGAAACACCATATATTTT.

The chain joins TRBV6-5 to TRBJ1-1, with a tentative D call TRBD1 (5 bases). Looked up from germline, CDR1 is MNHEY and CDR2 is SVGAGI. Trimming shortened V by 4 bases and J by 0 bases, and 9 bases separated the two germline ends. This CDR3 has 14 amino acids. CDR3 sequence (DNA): TGTGCCAGCAGTTTACAGGCCATGAACACTGAAGCTTTCTTT. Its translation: CASSLQAMNTEAFF.

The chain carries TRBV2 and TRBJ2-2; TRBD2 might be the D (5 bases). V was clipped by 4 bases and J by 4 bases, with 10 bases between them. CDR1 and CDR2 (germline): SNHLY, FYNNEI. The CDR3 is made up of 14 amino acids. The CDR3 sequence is CASSGPAGTGELFF. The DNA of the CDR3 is TGTGCCAGCAGTGGCCCCGCGGGCACCGGGGAGCTGTTTTTT.

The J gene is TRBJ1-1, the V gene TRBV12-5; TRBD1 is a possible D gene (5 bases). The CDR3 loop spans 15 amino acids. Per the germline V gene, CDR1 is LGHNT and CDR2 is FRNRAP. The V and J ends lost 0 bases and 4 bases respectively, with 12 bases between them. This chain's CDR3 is CASGLVTGDPTEAFF. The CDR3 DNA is TGTGCTAGTGGTTTGGTAACGGGGGACCCCACTGAAGCTTTCTTT.

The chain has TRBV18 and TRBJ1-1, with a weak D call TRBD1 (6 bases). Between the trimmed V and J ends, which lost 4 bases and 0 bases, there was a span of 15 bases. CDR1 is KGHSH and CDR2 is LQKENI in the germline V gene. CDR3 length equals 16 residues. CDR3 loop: CASSLREQGLNTEAFF. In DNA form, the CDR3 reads TGTGCCAGCTCACTAAGGGAACAGGGTTTGAACACTGAAGCTTTCTTT.

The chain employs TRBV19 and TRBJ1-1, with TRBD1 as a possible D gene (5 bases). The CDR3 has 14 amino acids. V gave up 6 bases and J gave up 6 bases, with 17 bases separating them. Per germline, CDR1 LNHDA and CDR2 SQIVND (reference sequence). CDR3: CASSPPGGSAEAFF. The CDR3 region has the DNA TGTGCCAGTAGCCCTCCTGGGGGGTCAGCTGAAGCTTTCTTT. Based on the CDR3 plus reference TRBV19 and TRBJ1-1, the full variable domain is DGGITQSPKYLFRKEGQNVTLSCEQNLNHDAMYWYRQDPGQGLRLIYYSQIVNDFQKGDIAEGYSVSREKKESFPLTVTSAQKNPTAFYLCASSPPGGSAEAFFGQGTRLTVV.

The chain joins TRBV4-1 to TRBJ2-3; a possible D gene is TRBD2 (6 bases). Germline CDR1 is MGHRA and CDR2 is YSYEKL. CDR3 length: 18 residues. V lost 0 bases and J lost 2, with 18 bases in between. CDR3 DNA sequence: TGCGCCAGCAGCCAAGAGTCCGGAGGACTACACACCACAGATACGCAGTATTTT. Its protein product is CASSQESGGLHTTDTQYF.

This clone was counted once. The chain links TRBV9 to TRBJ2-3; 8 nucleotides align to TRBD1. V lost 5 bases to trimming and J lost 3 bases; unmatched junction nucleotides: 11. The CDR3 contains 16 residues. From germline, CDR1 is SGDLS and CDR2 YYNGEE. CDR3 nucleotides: TGTGCCAGCAGTCCCGGGACAGGAGGTGGGACAGATACGCAGTATTTT. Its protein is CASSPGTGGGTDTQYF.

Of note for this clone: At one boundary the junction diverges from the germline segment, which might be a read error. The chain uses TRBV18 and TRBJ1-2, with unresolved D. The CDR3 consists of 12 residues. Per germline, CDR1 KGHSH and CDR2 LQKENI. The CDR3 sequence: CASSSPTGGYTF. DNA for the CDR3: TGTGCCAGCTCATCACCGACGGGTGGCTACACCTTC.

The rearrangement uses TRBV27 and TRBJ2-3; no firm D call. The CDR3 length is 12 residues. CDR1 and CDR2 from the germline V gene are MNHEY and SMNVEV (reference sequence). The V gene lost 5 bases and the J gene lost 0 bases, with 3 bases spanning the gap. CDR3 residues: CASSLSTDTQYF. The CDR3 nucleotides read TGTGCCAGCAGTCTGAGCACAGATACGCAGTATTTT.

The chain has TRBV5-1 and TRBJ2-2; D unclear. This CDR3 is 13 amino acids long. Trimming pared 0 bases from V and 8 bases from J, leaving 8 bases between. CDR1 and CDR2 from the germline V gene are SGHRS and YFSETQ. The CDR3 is CASSLDYVGELFF. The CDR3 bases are TGCGCCAGCAGCTTGGACTATGTAGGGGAGCTGTTTTTT.